These T cell receptor beta chains were read from a single sample in a study of T cells in localized non-small cell lung cancer. Clones were sequenced by immunoSEQ multiplex PCR, and TCRdb holds only the in-frame ones, with some missing. The table records around 41,000 clones, about 88% of them present only once. The starting material was peripheral blood, obtained before any cancer treatment. The receptors stem from a female donor older than 55 with stage I squamous cell lung carcinoma. Each CDR3 is given with its conserved first and last residue. The order of the fields is D gene, V gene, J gene, CDR3 DNA, CDR3 protein. D genes are given only for firm matches.

D: -; V: TRBV7-2; J: TRBJ1-2; DNA: TGTGCCAGCAAAGGAGGCCCCACCAACTATGGCTACACCTTC; CDR3: CASKGGPTNYGYTF
D: -; V: TRBV9; J: TRBJ2-2; DNA: TGTGCCAGCAGCGCCCATTTAGGAGACACCGGGGAGCTGTTTTTT; CDR3: CASSAHLGDTGELFF
D: -; V: TRBV2; J: TRBJ2-2; DNA: TGTGCCAGCAGTGAAGCCCCGGGTAAAACCGGGGAGCTGTTTTTT; CDR3: CASSEAPGKTGELFF
D: TRBD1; V: TRBV30; J: TRBJ2-5; DNA: TGTGCCTGGAGGCACTCCGGGACAGACTTCCAAGAGACCCAGTACTTC; CDR3: CAWRHSGTDFQETQYF
D: -; V: TRBV2; J: TRBJ2-3; DNA: TGTGCCAGCAGTGATGCCTTCACAGATACGCAGTATTTT; CDR3: CASSDAFTDTQYF
D: TRBD1; V: TRBV6-5; J: TRBJ1-2; DNA: TGTGCCAGCAGTGGAGACAGGGGAAGTTATGGCTACACCTTC; CDR3: CASSGDRGSYGYTF
D: TRBD1; V: TRBV7-3; J: TRBJ1-2; DNA: TGTGCCAGCAGCCCGACAGGGGGTCGGTATGGCTACACCTTC; CDR3: CASSPTGGRYGYTF
D: -; V: TRBV9; J: TRBJ2-7; DNA: TGTGCCAGCAGCCCAGTAGACGGCAGGGAGCAGTACTTC; CDR3: CASSPVDGREQYF
D: TRBD1; V: TRBV5-4; J: TRBJ2-7; DNA: TGTGCCAGCAGTCCCGACAGGGGGCTTCGTGAGCAGTACTTC; CDR3: CASSPDRGLREQYF
D: -; V: TRBV5-1; J: TRBJ2-1; DNA: TGCGCCAGCAGCTTCCTAGGTGACTCCTACAATGAGCAGTTCTTC; CDR3: CASSFLGDSYNEQFF
D: -; V: TRBV30; J: TRBJ2-5; DNA: TGTGCCTGGAGTGTAGGTACAGCCGACCAAGAGACCCAGTACTTC; CDR3: CAWSVGTADQETQYF
D: TRBD2; V: TRBV4-3; J: TRBJ2-7; DNA: TGCGCCAGCAGCTCCGGGAGGTACGAGCAGTACTTC; CDR3: CASSSGRYEQYF
D: -; V: TRBV9; J: TRBJ2-2; DNA: TGTGCCAGCAGCGTATTGGGAGAGACCGGGGAGCTGTTTTTT; CDR3: CASSVLGETGELFF
D: -; V: TRBV11-2; J: TRBJ2-7; DNA: TGTGCCAGCAGCTTAGAGGGGGTTCTCTACGAGCAGTACTTC; CDR3: CASSLEGVLYEQYF
D: -; V: TRBV5-6; J: TRBJ2-7; DNA: TGTGCCAGCAGCTGGTGGAGCGCTCTAGGGGAGCAGTACTTC; CDR3: CASSWWSALGEQYF
D: -; V: TRBV27; J: TRBJ1-3; DNA: TGTGCCAGCAGTTTCTACTCTGGAAACACCATATATTTT; CDR3: CASSFYSGNTIYF
D: -; V: TRBV18; J: TRBJ1-5; DNA: TGTGCCAGCTCACCAGGAGCCGGGAATCAGCCCCAGCATTTT; CDR3: CASSPGAGNQPQHF
D: -; V: TRBV4-3; J: TRBJ1-1; DNA: TGCGCCAGCAGCCAAGGGAGGACGAACACTGAAGCTTTCTTT; CDR3: CASSQGRTNTEAFF
D: TRBD2; V: TRBV5-1; J: TRBJ2-7; DNA: TGCGCCAGCAGCTTTCCTTTAGCGGGAGCCTCCTACGAGCAGTACTTC; CDR3: CASSFPLAGASYEQYF
D: -; V: TRBV28; J: TRBJ2-2; DNA: TGTGCCAGCAGTTTATCCAGGTCGAACACCGGGGAGCTGTTTTTT; CDR3: CASSLSRSNTGELFF
D: -; V: TRBV4-1; J: TRBJ1-1; DNA: TGCGCCAGCAGCGAGGGACACGTCAACACTGAAGCTTTCTTT; CDR3: CASSEGHVNTEAFF
D: -; V: TRBV7-2; J: TRBJ2-7; DNA: TGTGCCAGCAGCCTAGAGAGCGGGCCCTACGAGCAGTACTTC; CDR3: CASSLESGPYEQYF
D: -; V: TRBV5-1; J: TRBJ2-3; DNA: TGCGCCAGCAGCTTGAAGGGCGGCACAGATACGCAGTATTTT; CDR3: CASSLKGGTDTQYF
D: TRBD2; V: TRBV15; J: TRBJ2-1; DNA: TGTGCCACCAGGGGACTAGCGGGAAACGAGCAGTTCTTC; CDR3: CATRGLAGNEQFF
D: TRBD2; V: TRBV7-3; J: TRBJ2-5; DNA: TGTGCCAGCAGCTTAGGTCTAGCGGGAGGTCAAGAGACCCAGTACTTC; CDR3: CASSLGLAGGQETQYF
D: TRBD2; V: TRBV5-5; J: TRBJ2-2; DNA: TGTGCCAGCAGCTTGGGTTCGGCGGGAGCGTACACCGGGGAGCTGTTTTTT; CDR3: CASSLGSAGAYTGELFF
D: -; V: TRBV4-3; J: TRBJ2-1; DNA: TGCGCCAGCAGCCAAGATGTAGGCCAACCAGGAGGTGAGCAGTTCTTC; CDR3: CASSQDVGQPGGEQFF
D: -; V: TRBV11-2; J: TRBJ2-6; DNA: TGTGCCAGCAGCCGAAACTCTGGGGCCAACGTCCTGACTTTC; CDR3: CASSRNSGANVLTF
D: -; V: TRBV7-2; J: TRBJ2-7; DNA: TGTGCCAGCAGCTTGGGCCTAAGGGGTTACGAGCAGTACTTC; CDR3: CASSLGLRGYEQYF
D: TRBD1; V: TRBV5-6; J: TRBJ1-3; DNA: TGTGCCAGCAGCTTCCAGGGGGCGAGTGGAAACACCATATATTTT; CDR3: CASSFQGASGNTIYF
D: TRBD2; V: TRBV6-5; J: TRBJ2-7; DNA: TGTGCCAGCAGTTACTCCTCCGGGACTAGCGTGGGGGGCCGGTACTTC; CDR3: CASSYSSGTSVGGRYF
D: TRBD2; V: TRBV6-1; J: TRBJ2-3; DNA: TGTGCCAGCAGTGACCGTGGGCGAGGGCGCGGGAGCGCGGGGACAGATACGCAGTATTTT; CDR3: CASSDRGRGRGSAGTDTQYF
D: TRBD1; V: TRBV6-6; J: TRBJ2-1; DNA: TGTGCCACAACGGGGGACAGGGACCTCAATGAGCAGTTCTTC; CDR3: CATTGDRDLNEQFF
D: -; V: TRBV20-1; J: TRBJ2-7; DNA: TGCAGTGCTAGAGGGGCCGGGGAGCAGTACTTC; CDR3: CSARGAGEQYF
D: -; V: TRBV6-6; J: TRBJ2-7; DNA: TGTGCCAGCAGACAACCCCCCTCCTACGAGCAGTACTTC; CDR3: CASRQPPSYEQYF
D: -; V: TRBV11-3; J: TRBJ2-5; DNA: TGTGCCAGCAGCTTGGGGTCGACAGGAGAGAACCAAGAGACCCAGTACTTC; CDR3: CASSLGSTGENQETQYF